These 21 T cell receptor beta chains share one sample of origin, sequenced in a study of OX40 agonist ivuxolimab in advanced cancers. Assay: immunoSEQ multiplex PCR; the TCRdb copy retains only in-frame clones and omits some. The data show about 110,000 clones, approximately 90% seen once. The sequenced sample was CD4+ or CD8+ T cells sorted from blood, obtained in a trial of the OX40 agonist ivuxolimab. These receptors all stem from an adult with an advanced solid tumor such as melanoma, head and neck, liver or kidney cancer.

The chain employs TRBV19 and TRBJ1-1, with D perhaps matching TRBD1 (6 bases). The CDR3 length is 12 residues. The V gene's germline CDR1 is LNHDA and CDR2 SQIVND (reference sequence). V lost 7 bases to trimming and J lost 3 bases, with 9 bases between them. CDR3 in amino acids: CASIGQYTEAFF. CDR3 DNA sequence: TGTGCCAGTATCGGACAGTACACTGAAGCTTTCTTT.

There are a few counts of this clone. The chain carries TRBV5-1 and TRBJ1-1; D is uncertain. The germline V gene encodes CDR1 SGHRS and CDR2 YFSETQ. The CDR3 extends over 13 amino acids. V gave up 1 base and J gave up 3 bases, with 7 bases separating them. CDR3 sequence: CASSLNLDTEAFF. The CDR3 bases are TGCGCCAGCAGCTTGAACCTTGACACTGAAGCTTTCTTT.

This CDR3 reads CASSQDGYNQPQHF. DNA for the CDR3: TGTGCCAGCAGTCAGGACGGCTACAATCAGCCCCAGCATTTT. The chain joins TRBV6-5 to TRBJ1-5; D remains ambiguous. V gave up 5 bases and J gave up 3 bases, with 11 bases separating them. This CDR3 has 14 residues. Per germline, CDR1 MNHEY and CDR2 SVGAGI.

The chain's CDR3 is CASSRQLNTEAFF. CDR3 sequence (DNA): TGTGCCAGCAGCAGACAGTTGAACACTGAAGCTTTCTTT. The V and J genes are TRBV5-5 and TRBJ1-1; TRBD1 might be the D (5 bases). This CDR3 region has 13 residues. Trimming left V 4 bases short and J 0 bases short, with 7 bases between. The germline V gene encodes CDR1 SGHKS and CDR2 YYEKEE (reference sequence).

The V gene is TRBV14, the J gene TRBJ2-7; no definite D call. The ends were cut back, 1 base at V and 6 bases at J, with 10 bases in the middle. The germline V gene has CDR1 SGHDN and CDR2 FVKESK. This CDR3 contains 13 residues. The CDR3 spells CASSQVLGGEQYF. The CDR3 coding sequence is TGTGCCAGCAGCCAAGTCCTGGGCGGCGAGCAGTACTTC.

This chain uses TRBV2 with TRBJ2-1; D may be TRBD2 (5 bases). The V end was cut by 3 bases, the J end by 8 bases, with 14 bases between. Germline V CDR1 and CDR2: SNHLY, FYNNEI. This CDR3 contains 14 residues. CDR3: CASSDGPRVYEQFF. The CDR3 bases are TGTGCCAGCAGTGATGGACCGCGGGTGTATGAGCAGTTCTTC.

In nucleotides, the CDR3 is TGCGCCAGCAGCTTGGCCGGTAGGGCACCCCTCCACTTT. Translation gives CASSLAGRAPLHF. The genes are TRBV5-1 and TRBJ1-6; D call uncertain. The germline gives CDR1 SGHRS, CDR2 YFSETQ. V dropped 0 bases and J dropped 11 bases, with 9 bases sitting between them. The CDR3 contains 13 residues.

The chain is built from TRBV27 and TRBJ2-1; D gene unclear. The CDR3 is made up of 13 amino acids. The germline CDR1 and CDR2 sequences are MNHEY and SMNVEV (reference sequence). V was shortened by 0 bases and J by 15 bases, with 15 bases between the two germline ends. CDR3 in amino acids: CASSLSFRMGVFF. CDR3 coding DNA: TGTGCCAGCAGTTTATCATTTCGGATGGGCGTGTTCTTC.

V usage is TRBV29-1 and J usage is TRBJ2-5, with 7 nucleotides matching TRBD1. CDR3 length: 12 residues. The J segment lost 5 bases and the V segment lost 8 bases, leaving 8 bases of the junction unmatched. Per germline, CDR1 SQVTM and CDR2 ANQGSEA. The CDR3 DNA reads TGCAGCATCCGACAGGGCGGGGAGACCCAGTACTTC. It encodes CSIRQGGETQYF.

The rearrangement links TRBV6-6 to TRBJ2-7; the match to TRBD2 covers 10 bases. The CDR3 has 16 amino acids. J gave up 4 bases and V 8 bases, and 14 bases lay outside the gene matches. CDR1 and CDR2 (germline): MNHNY, SVGAGI (reference sequence). This CDR3 is CASPPAAPTSGYEQYF. The DNA for the CDR3 is TGTGCCAGCCCTCCAGCGGCCCCGACTAGCGGGTACGAGCAGTACTTC.

The V gene is TRBV10-3, the J gene TRBJ2-5; 7 nucleotides agree with TRBD1. Germline V CDR1 and CDR2: ENHRY, SYGVKD. This CDR3 spans 16 amino acids. V lost 4 bases and J lost 2; bases outside the gene matches: 10. The CDR3 protein is CAISAPRQGGQETQYF. The CDR3 DNA reads as TGTGCCATCAGTGCGCCGCGACAGGGTGGACAAGAGACCCAGTACTTC.

The rearrangement joins TRBV5-1 to TRBJ2-3; 12 bases are shared with TRBD2. This CDR3 spans 16 amino acids. The germline V gene has CDR1 SGHRS and CDR2 YFSETQ. Trimming removed 3 bases from V and 4 bases from J; junction bases left unmatched: 6. CDR3 in amino acids: CASSWPTSGRPDTQYF. CDR3 bases: TGCGCCAGCAGCTGGCCGACTAGCGGGAGACCAGATACGCAGTATTTT. The variable domain in full, completed from reference TRBV5-1 and TRBJ2-3, reads KAGVTQTPRYLIKTRGQQVTLSCSPISGHRSVSWYQQTPGQGLQFLFEYFSETQRNKGNFPGRFSGRQFSNSRSEMNVSTLELGDSALYLCASSWPTSGRPDTQYFGPGTRLTVL.

The rearrangement uses TRBV19 and TRBJ1-1, with TRBD1 identical over 11 bases. Germline V gives CDR1 LNHDA, CDR2 SQIVND (reference sequence). The CDR3 contains 15 residues. V gave up 6 bases and J gave up 5 bases; unmatched junction bases: 8. The CDR3 region is CASRTSGTGGTEAFF. CDR3 nucleotides: TGTGCCAGTAGAACCTCCGGGACAGGGGGAACTGAAGCTTTCTTT.

The chain recombines TRBV10-1 with TRBJ2-3; 8 bases map to TRBD2. After removal of 3 bases from V and 3 bases from J, the junction contained 2 bases not matched to a gene. In germline, CDR1 is WNHNN, CDR2 SYGVQD (reference sequence). The CDR3 spans 14 residues. CDR3 sequence reads: CASSDGGGTDTQYF. CDR3 nucleotide sequence: TGCGCCAGCAGTGATGGCGGGGGGACAGATACGCAGTATTTT.

The J gene is TRBJ2-5, the V gene TRBV5-1; the D gene is possibly TRBD2 (6 bases). There are 14 residues in the CDR3. Germline-derived CDR1 and CDR2 are SGHRS and YFSETQ. V was clipped by 7 bases and J by 4 bases, with 17 bases between them. The CDR3 is CASARTQGGETQYF. CDR3 in DNA: TGCGCCAGCGCAAGGACGCAGGGAGGAGAGACCCAGTACTTC.

The chain combines TRBV6-5 with TRBJ1-5, with D unresolved. The germline V and J ends were trimmed by 0 bases and 5 bases, with 11 bases remaining between them. The CDR3 has 15 amino acids. The germline CDR1 and CDR2 sequences are MNHEY and SVGAGI. The DNA of the CDR3 is TGTGCCAGCAGTTACTCAATGGGGTCAGATCAGCCCCAGCATTTT. Translation: CASSYSMGSDQPQHF.

The chain is built from TRBV18 and TRBJ1-1; D may be TRBD1 (5 bases). The CDR3 sequence is 13 residues long. Between the trimmed V and J ends, which lost 5 bases and 1 base, there was a span of 8 bases. The germline V gene encodes CDR1 KGHSH and CDR2 LQKENI. DNA of the CDR3: TGTGCCAGCTCAACGACAGAGAACACTGAAGCTTTCTTT. Amino acid sequence: CASSTTENTEAFF. Full variable domain (rest looked up from reference TRBV18 and TRBJ1-1): NAGVMQNPRHLVRRRGQEARLRCSPMKGHSHVYWYRQLPEEGLKFMVYLQKENIIDESGMPKERFSAEFPKEGPSILRIQQVVRGDSAAYFCASSTTENTEAFFGQGTRLTVV.

V is TRBV11-3 and J is TRBJ2-3; a weak D match, TRBD2 (6 bases). V lost 5 bases and J lost 5, with 8 bases in between. The CDR3 consists of 12 residues. Germline CDR1 reads SGHNT; CDR2 reads YENEEA. The chain's CDR3 is CASSPEGDTQYF. In DNA form, the CDR3 reads TGTGCCAGCAGCCCGGAGGGAGATACGCAGTATTTT.

The J gene is TRBJ1-2, the V gene TRBV5-8; no clear D. Per germline, CDR1 SGHTS and CDR2 YDEGEE. The ends were cut back, 0 bases at V and 5 bases at J, with 8 bases in the middle. This CDR3 region has 13 residues. The CDR3 spells CASSLGRTYGYTF. CDR3 DNA sequence: TGTGCCAGCAGCTTGGGAAGAACTTATGGCTACACCTTC.

The J gene is TRBJ2-2, the V gene TRBV11-3; possible D gene TRBD2, 5 bases. Germline V gene data show CDR1 as SGHNT and CDR2 as YENEEA. The CDR3 is made up of 13 amino acids. The V end lost 2 bases, the J end lost 9 bases, and 10 bases lay between the germline ends. CDR3 in amino acids: CASSLLRARELFF. The CDR3 DNA sequence: TGTGCCAGCAGCTTACTGAGGGCCCGGGAGCTGTTTTTT.

The chain is built from TRBV2 and TRBJ2-2; D gene ambiguous. Germline values: CDR1 SNHLY, CDR2 FYNNEI. V dropped 5 bases and J dropped 1 base, with 8 bases sitting between them. The CDR3 is 14 residues long. The CDR3 sequence: CASSLDGNTGELFF. CDR3 DNA: TGTGCCAGCAGTCTGGACGGGAACACCGGGGAGCTGTTTTTT.